The sequence of this TCR beta chain was determined in a study of blood T cell repertoires in COVID-19 (dated by TCRdb to about 2020). Regarding the complete study: The collaborator samples originated in the United States, Italy and Spain and spanned the acute and convalescent phases of COVID-19. Sample metadata almost always included a de-identified subject ID, COVID-19 status, age in years and sex. HLA class I and class II types, where available, came from metadata supplied by the sample provider rather than from assay-based typing. The prospective study material was composed of cDNA or gDNA derived from T cells, B-cell-depleted T cells, or PBMCs. A freely available public database, intended as a resource for researchers studying the immune response to SARS-CoV-2, is where the repertoires were released. The dataset comprised deeply sampled blood TCRbeta repertoires from subjects exposed to, actively infected with, or recovered from COVID-19. Samples were obtained from the ongoing ImmuneRACE study (first 160 participants) and from over 1,000 subjects provided by 6 global collaborators. The paper as a whole reports these results and caveats: The amount of clinical and demographic metadata varied by source and participant and was provided uncurated.

Note on this clone: It lacks a known antigen. One base away there is no much larger clone; base qualities are not given.

Participants in the prospective study were aged about 18 to 95 years, lived in under 30 United States geographic areas, and enrolled through a virtual design. In the prospective study, participants were assigned to cohorts based on the clinical history participants reported in a screening survey and a study questionnaire. In the prospective study, whole blood, serum and a nasopharyngeal or oropharyngeal swab were collected from each participant by mobile phlebotomists. Prospective study participants could optionally give additional blood draws and questionnaires over an approximately two-month period. Before DNA extraction, prospective study blood samples were shipped either frozen or at room temperature. Deletion took 1 base off V and 3 bases off J, with a span of 10 bases between the germline ends. The CDR3 measures 16 amino acids from cysteine to phenylalanine. The DNA shown is the 48-base CDR3, in frame from base 1. From the germline V gene (reference sequence), CDR1 is LGHDT and CDR2 is YNNKEL.

TCRbeta CDR3 regions were amplified from genomic DNA by means of the immunoSEQ Assay, a bias-controlled multiplex PCR. On the authors' methods: The number of nucleated cells in each sample was estimated by amplification of reference gene primers within the assay. Sequence reads were collapsed and filtered to measure the absolute abundance of every unique TCRbeta CDR3 rearrangement. For each sample, productive Simpson clonality was calculated as the square root of Simpson's diversity index across productive rearrangements. The source is immuneACCESS, and TCRdb retained only in-frame sequences with V and J called. Part of the clones is not carried over; for the studies checked, unresolved V genes explain less than half of this, and the remainder is unexplained. V, J and clone size derive from that table, while D and trimming were established from the DNA sequence. The sample data list 200,000 to 250,000 clones, and approximately 86% of these were observed just once. The top ten hold around 10% of the sample.

The rearrangement combines TRBV3-1 (or the pseudogene TRBV3-2) with TRBJ2-6, with TRBD1 tentatively as D gene (6 bases match). The receptor comes from a man in his late teens or twenties with acute COVID-19. Sequencing used PBMCs or T cells enriched from blood (not recorded which). The nucleotide sequence reads TGTGCCAGCAGCCAAGGAGACAGGATTGGGGCCAACGTCCTGACTTTC. Translated, it reads CASSQGDRIGANVLTF.